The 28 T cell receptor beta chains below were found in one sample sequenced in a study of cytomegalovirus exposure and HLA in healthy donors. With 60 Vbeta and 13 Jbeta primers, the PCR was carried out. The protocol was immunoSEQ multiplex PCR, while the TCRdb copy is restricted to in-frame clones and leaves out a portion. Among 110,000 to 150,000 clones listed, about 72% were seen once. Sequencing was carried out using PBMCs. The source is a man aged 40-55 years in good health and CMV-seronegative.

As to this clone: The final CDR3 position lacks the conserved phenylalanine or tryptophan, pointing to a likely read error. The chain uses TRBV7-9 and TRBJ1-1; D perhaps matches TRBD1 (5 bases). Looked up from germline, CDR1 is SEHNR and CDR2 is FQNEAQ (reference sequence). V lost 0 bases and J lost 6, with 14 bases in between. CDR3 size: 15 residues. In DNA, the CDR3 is TGTGCCAGCAGCTTAGCGTCAGGTAAAGGGGCTGAAGCTTTCCTT. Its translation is CASSLASGKGAEAFL.

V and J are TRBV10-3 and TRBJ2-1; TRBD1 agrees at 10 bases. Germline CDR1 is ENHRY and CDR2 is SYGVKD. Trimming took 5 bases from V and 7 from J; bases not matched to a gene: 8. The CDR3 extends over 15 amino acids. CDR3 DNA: TGTGCCATCAGTAAAACCGGGACAGGGGAAAATGAGCAGTTCTTC. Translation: CAISKTGTGENEQFF.

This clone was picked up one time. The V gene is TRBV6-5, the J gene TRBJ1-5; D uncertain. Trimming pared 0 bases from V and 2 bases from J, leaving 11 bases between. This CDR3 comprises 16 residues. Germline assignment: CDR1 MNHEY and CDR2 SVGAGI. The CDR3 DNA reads TGTGCCAGCAGTTACTCGGCGGGAACGGGCAATCAGCCCCAGCATTTT. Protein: CASSYSAGTGNQPQHF.

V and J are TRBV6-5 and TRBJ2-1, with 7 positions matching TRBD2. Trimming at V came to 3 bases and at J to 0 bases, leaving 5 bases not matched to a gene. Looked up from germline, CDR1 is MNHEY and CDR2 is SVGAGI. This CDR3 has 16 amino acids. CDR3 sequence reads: CASSYRGGSSYNEQFF. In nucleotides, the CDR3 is TGTGCCAGCAGTTATAGGGGCGGGAGCTCCTACAATGAGCAGTTCTTC.

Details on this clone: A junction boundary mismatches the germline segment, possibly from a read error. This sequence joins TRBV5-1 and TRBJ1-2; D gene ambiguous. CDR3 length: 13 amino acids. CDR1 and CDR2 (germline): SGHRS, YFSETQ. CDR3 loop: CASSFEGSYGYPF. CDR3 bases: TGCGCCAGCAGCTTTGAGGGATCGTATGGCTACCCCTTC. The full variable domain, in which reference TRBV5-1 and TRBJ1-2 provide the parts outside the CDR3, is KAGVTQTPRYLIKTRGQQVTLSCSPISGHRSVSWYQQTPGQGLQFLFEYFSETQRNKGNFPGRFSGRQFSNSRSEMNVSTLELGDSALYLCASSFEGSYGYPFGSGTRLTVV.

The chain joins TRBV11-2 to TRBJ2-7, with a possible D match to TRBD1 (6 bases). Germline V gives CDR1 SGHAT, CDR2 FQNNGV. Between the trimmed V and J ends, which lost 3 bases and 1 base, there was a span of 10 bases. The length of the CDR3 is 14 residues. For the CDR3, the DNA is TGTGCCAGCAGCTTCGGGACAAAATCCTACGAGCAGTACTTC. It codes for CASSFGTKSYEQYF.

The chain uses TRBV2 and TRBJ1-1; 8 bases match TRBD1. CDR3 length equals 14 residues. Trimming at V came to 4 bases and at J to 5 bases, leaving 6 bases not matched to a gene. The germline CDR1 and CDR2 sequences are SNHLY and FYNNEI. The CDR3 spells CASSGDRGITEAFF. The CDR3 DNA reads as TGTGCCAGCAGTGGAGACAGGGGTATAACTGAAGCTTTCTTT.

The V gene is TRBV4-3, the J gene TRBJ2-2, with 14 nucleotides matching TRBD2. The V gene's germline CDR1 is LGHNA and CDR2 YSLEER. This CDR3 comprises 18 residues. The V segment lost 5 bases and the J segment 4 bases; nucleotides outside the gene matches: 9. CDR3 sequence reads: CASSFRLAGGRGTGELFF. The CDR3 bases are TGCGCCAGCAGCTTTAGACTAGCGGGAGGGCGAGGCACCGGGGAGCTGTTTTTT.

DNA for the CDR3: TGCAGCGTTGGAGTGGGGCCTTACGAGCAGTACTTC. Encoded protein: CSVGVGPYEQYF. The genes are TRBV29-1 and TRBJ2-7, with a possible D match to TRBD1 (5 bases). With 4 bases removed from V and 4 bases from J, the gap between germline ends came to 11 bases. This CDR3 comprises 12 residues. Germline V gene sequence: CDR1 SQVTM, CDR2 ANQGSEA.

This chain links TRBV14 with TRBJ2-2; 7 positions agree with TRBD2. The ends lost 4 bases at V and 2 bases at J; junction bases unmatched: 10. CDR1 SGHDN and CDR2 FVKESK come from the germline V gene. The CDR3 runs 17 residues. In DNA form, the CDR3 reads TGTGCCAGCAGCCCATGGCGGGGGAATTCAAACACCGGGGAGCTGTTTTTT. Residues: CASSPWRGNSNTGELFF.

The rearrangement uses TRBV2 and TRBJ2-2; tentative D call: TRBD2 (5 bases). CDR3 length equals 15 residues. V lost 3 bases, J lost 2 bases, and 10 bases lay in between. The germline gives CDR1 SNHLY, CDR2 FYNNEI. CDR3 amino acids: CASSETRTNTGELFF. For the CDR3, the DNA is TGTGCCAGCAGTGAGACACGGACTAACACCGGGGAGCTGTTTTTT.

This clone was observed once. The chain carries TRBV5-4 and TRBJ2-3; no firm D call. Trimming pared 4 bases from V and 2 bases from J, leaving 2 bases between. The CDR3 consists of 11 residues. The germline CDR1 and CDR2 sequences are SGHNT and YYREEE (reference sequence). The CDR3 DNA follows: TGTGCCAGCAGCCACACAGATACGCAGTATTTT. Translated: CASSHTDTQYF.

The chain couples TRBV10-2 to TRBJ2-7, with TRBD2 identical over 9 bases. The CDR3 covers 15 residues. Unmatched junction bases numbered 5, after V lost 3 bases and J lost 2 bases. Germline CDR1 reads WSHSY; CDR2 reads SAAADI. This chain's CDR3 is CASSDGAGGPYEQYF. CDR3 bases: TGCGCCAGCAGTGATGGGGCGGGAGGGCCCTACGAGCAGTACTTC.

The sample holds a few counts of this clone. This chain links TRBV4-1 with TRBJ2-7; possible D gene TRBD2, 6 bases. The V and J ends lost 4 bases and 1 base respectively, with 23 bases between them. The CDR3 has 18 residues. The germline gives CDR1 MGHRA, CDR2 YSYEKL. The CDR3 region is CASSPGQLRAGTSYEQYF. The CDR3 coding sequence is TGCGCCAGCAGCCCTGGGCAACTGCGGGCAGGGACTTCCTACGAGCAGTACTTC.

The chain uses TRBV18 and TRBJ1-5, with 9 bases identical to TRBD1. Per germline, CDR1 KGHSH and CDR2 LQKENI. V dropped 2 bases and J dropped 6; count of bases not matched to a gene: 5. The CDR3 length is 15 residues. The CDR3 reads CASSPSGQGFQPQHF. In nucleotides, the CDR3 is TGTGCCAGCTCACCATCGGGACAGGGTTTTCAGCCCCAGCATTTT.

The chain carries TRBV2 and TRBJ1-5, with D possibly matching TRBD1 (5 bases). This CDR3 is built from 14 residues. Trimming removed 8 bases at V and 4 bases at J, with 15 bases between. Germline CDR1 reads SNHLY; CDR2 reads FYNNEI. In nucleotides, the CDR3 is TGTGCCAGCTGCAGGGCCTCTCGTAATCAGCCCCAGCATTTT. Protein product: CASCRASRNQPQHF. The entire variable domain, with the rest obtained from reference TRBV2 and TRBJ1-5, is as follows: EPEVTQTPSHQVTQMGQEVILRCVPISNHLYFYWYRQILGQKVEFLVSFYNNEISEKSEIFDDQFSVERPDGSNFTLKIRSTKLEDSAMYFCASCRASRNQPQHFGDGTRLSIL.

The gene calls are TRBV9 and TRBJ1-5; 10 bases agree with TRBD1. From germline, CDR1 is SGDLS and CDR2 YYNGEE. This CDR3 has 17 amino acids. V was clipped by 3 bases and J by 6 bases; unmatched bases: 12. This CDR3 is CASSEGGGTGAFQPQHF. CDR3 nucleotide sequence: TGTGCCAGCAGCGAGGGCGGAGGGACAGGGGCGTTTCAGCCCCAGCATTTT. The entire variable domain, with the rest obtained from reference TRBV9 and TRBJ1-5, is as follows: DSGVTQTPKHLITATGQRVTLRCSPRSGDLSVYWYQQSLDQGLQFLIQYYNGEERAKGNILERFSAQQFPDLHSELNLSSLELGDSALYFCASSEGGGTGAFQPQHFGDGTRLSIL.

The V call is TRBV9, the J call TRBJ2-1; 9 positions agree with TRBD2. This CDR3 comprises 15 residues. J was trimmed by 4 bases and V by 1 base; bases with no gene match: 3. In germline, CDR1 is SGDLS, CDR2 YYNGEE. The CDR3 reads CASSVLAGHYNEQFF. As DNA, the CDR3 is TGTGCCAGCAGCGTACTAGCGGGGCATTACAATGAGCAGTTCTTC.

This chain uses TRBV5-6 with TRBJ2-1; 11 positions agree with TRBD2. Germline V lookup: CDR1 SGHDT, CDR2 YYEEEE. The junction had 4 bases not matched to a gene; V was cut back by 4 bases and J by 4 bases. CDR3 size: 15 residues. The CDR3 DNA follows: TGTGCCAGCAGCCGCCGGACTAGCGGGTACAATGAGCAGTTCTTC. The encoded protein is CASSRRTSGYNEQFF.

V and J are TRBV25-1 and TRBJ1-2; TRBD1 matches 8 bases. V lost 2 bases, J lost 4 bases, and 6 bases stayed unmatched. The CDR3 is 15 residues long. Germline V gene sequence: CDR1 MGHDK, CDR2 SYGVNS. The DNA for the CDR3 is TGTGCCAGCAGTGAACCGGGACAGGTCCTCTATGGCTACACCTTC. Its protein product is CASSEPGQVLYGYTF.

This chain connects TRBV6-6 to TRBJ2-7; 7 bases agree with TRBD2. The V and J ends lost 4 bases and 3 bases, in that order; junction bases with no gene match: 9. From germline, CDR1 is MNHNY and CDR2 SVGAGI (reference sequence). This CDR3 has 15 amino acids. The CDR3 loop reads CASSSPGGSLYEQYF. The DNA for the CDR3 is TGTGCCAGCAGTTCACCGGGAGGTTCCCTCTACGAGCAGTACTTC.

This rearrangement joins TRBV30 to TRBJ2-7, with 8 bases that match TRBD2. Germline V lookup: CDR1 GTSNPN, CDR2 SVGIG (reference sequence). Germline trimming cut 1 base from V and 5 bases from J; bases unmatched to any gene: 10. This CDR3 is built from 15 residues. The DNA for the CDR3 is TGTGCCTGGAGTGGAGGAGCGGGGGCGAAGGACGAGCAGTACTTC. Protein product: CAWSGGAGAKDEQYF.

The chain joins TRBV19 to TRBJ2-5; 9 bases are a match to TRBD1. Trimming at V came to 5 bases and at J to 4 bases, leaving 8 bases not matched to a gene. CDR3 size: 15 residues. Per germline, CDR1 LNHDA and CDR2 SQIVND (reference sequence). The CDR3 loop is CASSSTGGAGETQYF. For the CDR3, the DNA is TGTGCCAGTAGTTCCACAGGGGGCGCCGGAGAGACCCAGTACTTC.

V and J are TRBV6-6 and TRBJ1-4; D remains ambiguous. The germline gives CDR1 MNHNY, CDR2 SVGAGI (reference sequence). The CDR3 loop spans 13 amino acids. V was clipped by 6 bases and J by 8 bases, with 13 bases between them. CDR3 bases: TGTGCCAGCAGCCTCAACAGTGGGGAAAAACTGTTTTTT. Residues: CASSLNSGEKLFF.

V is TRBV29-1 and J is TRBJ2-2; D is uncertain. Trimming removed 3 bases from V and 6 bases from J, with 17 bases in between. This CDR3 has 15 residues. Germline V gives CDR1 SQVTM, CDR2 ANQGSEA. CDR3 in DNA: TGCAGCGTTGATGGCGTGGAGACCCTGGCCGGGGAGCTGTTTTTT. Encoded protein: CSVDGVETLAGELFF.

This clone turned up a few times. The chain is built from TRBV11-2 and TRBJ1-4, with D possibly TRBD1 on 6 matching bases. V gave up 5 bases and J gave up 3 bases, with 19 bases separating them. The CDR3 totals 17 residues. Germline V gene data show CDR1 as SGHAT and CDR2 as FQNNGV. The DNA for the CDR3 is TGTGCCAGCAGCCTTCGCGGAGCCGGGACATCTAATGAAAAACTGTTTTTT. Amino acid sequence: CASSLRGAGTSNEKLFF.

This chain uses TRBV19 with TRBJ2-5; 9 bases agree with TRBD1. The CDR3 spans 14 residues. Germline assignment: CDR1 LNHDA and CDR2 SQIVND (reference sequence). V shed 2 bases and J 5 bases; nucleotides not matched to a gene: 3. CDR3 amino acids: CASSITGGRETQYF. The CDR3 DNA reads TGTGCCAGTAGTATAACAGGGGGCAGGGAGACCCAGTACTTC.

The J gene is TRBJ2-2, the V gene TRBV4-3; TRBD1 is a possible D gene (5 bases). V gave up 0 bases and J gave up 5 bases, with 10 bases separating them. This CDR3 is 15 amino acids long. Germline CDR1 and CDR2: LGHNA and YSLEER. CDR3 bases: TGCGCCAGCAGCCAAGATTATAGGGGTACCGGGGAGCTGTTTTTT. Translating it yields CASSQDYRGTGELFF.